This entry describes one TCR beta chain. Antigen unknown. This sample is part of a study of OX40 agonist ivuxolimab in advanced cancers. Clones were sequenced by immunoSEQ multiplex PCR, and TCRdb holds only the in-frame ones, with some missing. The data show approximately 62,000 clones, 80% to 95% seen once. Autoimmune disease history or systemic immunosuppression disqualified patients. The CDR3 totals 14 residues. With V trimmed by 3 bases and J by 7 bases, 7 bases remained unmatched. Per the germline V gene, CDR1 is SGDLS and CDR2 is YYNGEE. Study-level points and caveats: With doses of 0.1 to 3.0 mg/kg, CD4+ and CD8+ blood T cells had undergone clonal expansion by week 6. There were, on average, more expanded clones in CD8+ T cells than in CD4+.

The TCR was taken from an adult with an advanced solid tumor such as melanoma, head and neck, liver or kidney cancer. V is TRBV9 and J is TRBJ1-1, with 9 bases aligning to TRBD1. Here the sequenced sample was CD4+ or CD8+ T cells sorted from blood, taken in a trial of the OX40 agonist ivuxolimab. CDR3 sequence: CASSAGTGPYEAFF. The CDR3 DNA follows: TGTGCCAGCAGCGCCGGGACAGGGCCGTATGAAGCTTTCTTT.